This T cell receptor beta chain was profiled in a study of blood T cell repertoires in COVID-19. The overall study: Acute and convalescent COVID-19 specimens originated in the United States, Italy and Spain. In each case, the material was cDNA or gDNA derived from T cells, B-cell-depleted T cells, or PBMCs.

In this sample, this clone turned up once. Per germline, CDR1 LNHDA and CDR2 SQIVND (reference sequence). The V and J ends lost 7 bases and 1 base respectively, with 19 bases between them. CDR3 length: 16 amino acids. Under the authors' procedure: Nucleated cell number was recorded as an estimate derived from reference gene primer amplification. Assay used: immunoSEQ multiplex PCR; TCRdb lists only in-frame clones, some missing. V, J and clone size were drawn from that table, and D and trimming were deduced from the DNA. The sample contains about 200,000 clones, 85% to 90% of which appear only once. Sequencing used peripheral blood. The TCR comes from a man aged 18 to 29 with active or convalescent COVID-19. The gene calls are TRBV19 and TRBJ1-2; D remains unclear. The CDR3 sequence: CASKPQSRGDNYGYTF. The DNA for the CDR3 is TGTGCCAGTAAACCTCAAAGCAGAGGAGATAACTATGGCTACACCTTC.